The 5 T cell receptor beta chains presented below share a single source sample, sequenced in a study of T cell repertoires in cytomegalovirus infection (dated by TCRdb to about 2019). The antigens of these receptors remain unknown. This sample was sequenced with an Illumina HiSeq 1500. TCRdb itself trimmed the public reads at Q25 with fastp, ran MiXCR and retained productive beta chains. When rows share a CDR3 protein, they turn into one entry using the most common DNA and genes. The sample table holds 40,000 to 60,000 distinct CDR3 sequences, of which around 23% were seen once. The ten largest clones take up about 90% of the sample. The sample's treatment or condition label, in plain terms: in vitro stimulation with specific CMV peptide epitopes to enrich CMV-specific T cells. The specimen comprised CD8+ T cells from cultured PBMCs, sampled from culture after CMV antigen stimulation. The receptors here all came from a human donor in good health (CMV status not recorded). Some clones in this sample may be carry-over from other donors' samples.

The chain links TRBV7-2 to TRBJ1-6, with D unresolved. Germline V gene sequence: CDR1 SGHTA, CDR2 FQGNSA. Trimming pared 6 bases from V and 1 base from J, leaving 7 bases between. CDR3 length: 14 residues. The CDR3 DNA reads TGTGCCAGCAGTAAAGGATCCTATAATTCACCCCTCCACTTT. Translating gives CASSKGSYNSPLHF. Looking up the rest from reference TRBV7-2 and TRBJ1-6 gives the full variable domain: GAGVSQSPSNKVTEKGKDVELRCDPISGHTALYWYRQSLGQGLEFLIYFQGNSAPDKSGLPSDRFSAERTGGSVSTLTIQRTQQEDSAVYLCASSKGSYNSPLHFGNGTRLTVT.

This clonotype was detected only a few times. The chain uses TRBV7-2 and TRBJ2-3, with D perhaps matching TRBD2 (6 bases). Germline V gene lookup returns CDR1 SGHTA and CDR2 FQGNSA. This CDR3 is 15 amino acids long. The V end was cut by 5 bases, the J end by 1 base, with 13 bases between. CDR3 amino acids: CASSPFERGTDTQYF. In DNA form, the CDR3 reads TGTGCCAGCAGCCCCTTCGAGCGGGGCACAGATACGCAGTATTTT.

In its sample, this clonotype was seen a few times. This chain links TRBV4-2 with TRBJ1-5; 7 bases are shared with TRBD1. J was trimmed by 5 bases and V by 0 bases; bases with no gene match: 4. Per germline, CDR1 LGHNA and CDR2 YNFKEQ. This CDR3 region has 15 residues. This CDR3 reads CASSQETGDYQPQHF. The CDR3 nucleotides read TGTGCCAGCAGCCAAGAAACAGGGGACTATCAGCCCCAGCATTTT.

The chain has TRBV7-8 and TRBJ2-1; D gene uncertain. CDR3 length: 13 amino acids. V was pared by 4 bases and J by 0 bases, with 4 bases between. Germline assignment: CDR1 SGHVS and CDR2 FQNEAQ. Written as DNA, the CDR3 is TGTGCCAGCAGCTACTCCTCCTACAATGAGCAGTTCTTC. Its protein is CASSYSSYNEQFF.

This clonotype was seen a handful of times. Here the CDR3 reads CASSLRDSGGSTDTQYF. CDR3 in DNA: TGTGCCAGCAGCTTACGGGACTCCGGAGGGAGCACAGATACGCAGTATTTT. The chain uses TRBV11-1 and TRBJ2-3; D is possibly TRBD2 (6 bases). The CDR3 totals 17 residues. V lost 2 bases, J lost 0 bases, and 15 bases lay in between. CDR1 and CDR2 from the germline V gene are SGHAT and FQDESV (reference sequence).